These 7 T cell receptor beta chains originate from one sample sequenced in a study of blood T cell repertoires in COVID-19. Clones were sequenced by immunoSEQ multiplex PCR, and TCRdb holds only the in-frame ones, with some missing. The sample lists 55,000 to 80,000 clones; around four fifths were seen once. The sequenced material came from peripheral blood. These receptors all stem from a man in his fifties or sixties with active COVID-19.

The CDR3 spells CASSLVGGEKLFF. CDR3 bases: TGTGCCAGCAGTTTGGTCGGAGGGGAAAAACTGTTTTTT. The J gene is TRBJ1-4, the V gene TRBV28; D ambiguous. Germline V gives CDR1 MDHEN, CDR2 SYDVKM. CDR3 size: 13 residues. V was trimmed by 3 bases and J by 8 bases, leaving 10 bases between them.

The chain employs TRBV27 and TRBJ2-7; D perhaps matches TRBD2 (6 bases). Germline-derived CDR1 and CDR2 are MNHEY and SMNVEV (reference sequence). Trimming stripped 6 bases from V and 1 base from J, with 13 bases between. This CDR3 contains 14 residues. CDR3 bases: TGTGCCAGCAGCCTCCCGGGGAGGTCCTACGAGCAGTACTTC. Encoded protein: CASSLPGRSYEQYF.

J is TRBJ2-7 and V is TRBV4-1; 8 bases fit TRBD2. Looked up from germline, CDR1 is MGHRA and CDR2 is YSYEKL. The CDR3 spans 17 residues. Losses at the gene ends were 0 bases for V and 0 bases for J; bases not matched to a gene: 7. The CDR3 nucleotides read TGCGCCAGCAGCCAAGAAGGCGGGGGGTGGAGCTCCTACGAGCAGTACTTC. It translates to CASSQEGGGWSSYEQYF.

The chain is built from TRBV10-3 and TRBJ1-4; D possibly corresponds to TRBD1 (6 bases). The ends were cut back, 2 bases at V and 7 bases at J, with 8 bases in the middle. This CDR3 has 13 amino acids. Germline loops: CDR1 ENHRY, CDR2 SYGVKD. The CDR3 DNA reads TGTGCCATCAGTGAGGTACAGGGTGAAAAACTGTTTTTT. Protein product: CAISEVQGEKLFF.

J is TRBJ2-1 and V is TRBV19; 9 bases line up with TRBD2. J gave up 3 bases and V 3 bases, and 6 bases lay outside the gene matches. Germline V lookup: CDR1 LNHDA, CDR2 SQIVND (reference sequence). This CDR3 comprises 16 residues. This CDR3 reads CASSIGGRAGYNEQFF. CDR3 DNA sequence: TGTGCCAGTAGTATCGGCGGGAGGGCCGGCTACAATGAGCAGTTCTTC.

The chain employs TRBV19 and TRBJ2-5; D ambiguous. The germline gives CDR1 LNHDA, CDR2 SQIVND (reference sequence). Trimming stripped 5 bases from V and 1 base from J, with 14 bases between. CDR3 size: 15 residues. The CDR3 bases are TGTGCCAGTAGTTCTAACCCACTGTCCCAAGAGACCCAGTACTTC. Protein sequence: CASSSNPLSQETQYF.

A remark on this clone: The sample holds other DNA sequences that translate to the same CDR3. V usage is TRBV11-2 and J usage is TRBJ2-7; a weak D match, TRBD1 (5 bases). The CDR3 is 13 amino acids. V lost 1 base and J lost 2, with 6 bases in between. Germline-derived CDR1 and CDR2 are SGHAT and FQNNGV. In DNA form, the CDR3 reads TGTGCCAGCAGCTTAGGACAGACCTACGAGCAGTACTTC. It specifies CASSLGQTYEQYF.